These 5 T cell receptor beta chains share one sample of origin, sequenced in a study of blood T cell repertoires in COVID-19. Here immunoSEQ multiplex PCR was the method, and the copy in TCRdb shows in-frame clones only, minus some. The table records about 220,000 clones, around 85% of them present only once. The specimen was peripheral blood. Receptors originate from a woman in her 70s with COVID-19, enrolled during active disease.

This chain joins TRBV19 and TRBJ2-7; no reliable D call. This CDR3 has 14 residues. V lost 5 bases and J lost 0, with 11 bases in between. Germline V gene sequence: CDR1 LNHDA, CDR2 SQIVND (reference sequence). CDR3 amino acids: CASSPRHDSYEQYF. The CDR3 DNA reads as TGTGCCAGTAGTCCGCGACACGACTCCTACGAGCAGTACTTC. Filled out from reference TRBV19 and TRBJ2-7, the complete variable domain reads DGGITQSPKYLFRKEGQNVTLSCEQNLNHDAMYWYRQDPGQGLRLIYYSQIVNDFQKGDIAEGYSVSREKKESFPLTVTSAQKNPTAFYLCASSPRHDSYEQYFGPGTRLTVT.

The V and J genes are TRBV30 and TRBJ1-2, with 8 nucleotides matching TRBD1. CDR1 is GTSNPN and CDR2 is SVGIG in the germline V gene (reference sequence). V lost 5 bases to trimming and J lost 2 bases; unmatched junction nucleotides: 1. The CDR3 spans 12 residues. CDR3 amino acids: CAWGDRNYGYTF. In DNA form, the CDR3 reads TGTGCCTGGGGGGACAGGAACTATGGCTACACCTTC.

The CDR3 nucleotides are TGTGCCAGCAAGAGGGGGTCGAACACTGAAGCTTTCTTT. Its translation is CASKRGSNTEAFF. The chain carries TRBV7-9 and TRBJ1-1, with D possibly being TRBD1 (6 bases). CDR1 and CDR2 (germline): SEHNR, FQNEAQ (reference sequence). V lost 7 bases and J 1 base, leaving 10 bases between the germline ends. The CDR3 is 13 amino acids.

The V and J genes are TRBV6-5 and TRBJ2-7, with 9 bases identical to TRBD2. The V and J ends lost 7 bases and 4 bases, in that order; junction bases with no gene match: 11. The CDR3 is 15 amino acids. CDR1 MNHEY and CDR2 SVGAGI come from the germline V gene. The DNA of the CDR3 is TGTGCCAGCAAGGAGCCCCTAGCGGGGTTTTACGAGCAGTACTTC. Its protein is CASKEPLAGFYEQYF.

The chain joins TRBV6-2 or TRBV6-3 to TRBJ2-3, with a possible D match to TRBD2 (5 bases). This CDR3 contains 14 residues. V was shortened by 5 bases and J by 6 bases, with 15 bases between the two germline ends. Germline assignment: CDR1 MNHEY and CDR2 SVGEGT. CDR3 loop: CASSKERTRDTQYF. The CDR3 DNA reads as TGTGCCAGCAGTAAAGAGCGGACTCGTGATACGCAGTATTTT.